The TCR beta chain under discussion was sequenced for a study of blood T cell repertoires in COVID-19 (TCRdb year 2020). At the level of the whole study: Samples from collaborators originated in the United States, Italy and Spain and spanned both the acute and convalescent phases of COVID-19. Where HLA class I and class II types were available, the types were taken from metadata supplied by the sample provider, not from assay-based typing. The material from the prospective study consisted of cDNA or gDNA derived from T cells, B-cell-depleted T cells, or PBMCs. The repertoires were released in a freely available public database meant as a resource for research on the immune response to SARS-CoV-2. Subjects who had been exposed to COVID-19, were actively infected with it, or had recovered from it provided the deeply sampled blood TCRbeta repertoires that made up the dataset. A de-identified subject ID, COVID-19 status, age in years and sex were almost always included in the sample metadata. Samples were obtained from the ongoing ImmuneRACE study (first 160 participants) and from about 1,300 subjects provided by 6 global collaborators.

Broader findings and caveats from the paper: Clinical and demographic metadata were provided uncurated, with the amount varying by source and participant.

About this clone itself: The antigen it recognizes is unknown. Base qualities are not at hand, and no much larger clone is one base apart.

TCRbeta CDR3 regions were amplified from genomic DNA by means of the immunoSEQ Assay, a bias-controlled multiplex PCR. The study's processing was this. The number of nucleated cells in each sample was estimated by amplification of reference gene primers within the assay. Sequence reads were collapsed and filtered to measure the absolute abundance of every unique TCRbeta CDR3 rearrangement. For each sample, productive Simpson clonality was calculated as the square root of Simpson's diversity index across productive rearrangements. TCRdb retrieved this table from immuneACCESS and kept in-frame rearrangements only. Not all clones are present; in checked studies, unresolved V genes account for under half, and no reason is known for the remainder. V and J calls and clone size are those listed in that table; D and trimming were worked out from the DNA. For this sample the table gives under 200,000 clones, of which more than 90% were detected only once. Roughly 0.56% of the sample is held by the ten biggest clonotypes.

V and J lose 6 bases and 5 bases, and a span of 10 bases separates them. CDR1 and CDR2, per the germline V gene, are MDHEN and SYDVKM. The CDR3 measures 13 amino acids from cysteine to phenylalanine. Here the CDR3 DNA is all that survives: 39 bases in frame from base 1. The collaborating institutions used their own protocols to collect whole blood in K2EDTA tubes. For TCRbeta analysis, collaborator samples were shipped as frozen whole blood, as isolated PBMCs, or as DNA extracted from either sample type. The V and J segments used are TRBV28 and TRBJ1-4; a confident D gene designation cannot be given. This receptor was identified in a man aged 50-59 years with acute or convalescent COVID-19. The sequenced sample was peripheral blood. CDR3 sequence: CASRVQKNEKLFF. The nucleotides are TGTGCCAGCAGGGTCCAGAAGAATGAAAAACTGTTTTTT. Reference TRBV28 and TRBJ1-4 proteins supply the regions before and after the CDR3; the full variable domain is: DVKVTQSSRYLVKRTGEKVFLECVQDMDHENMFWYRQDPGLGLRLIYFSYDVKMKEKGDIPEGYSVSREKKERFSLILESASTNQTSMYLCASRVQKNEKLFFGSGTQLSVL.